These 18 T cell receptor beta chains share one sample of origin, sequenced in a study of tumor and adjacent non-tumor tissue in lung cancer. RNA was extracted from bulk tissue without any cell sorting. The normal lung tissue was taken more than 3 cm from the tumor edge. Three rounds of nested PCR, following a modified ARM-PCR protocol, produced the TCRbeta library. TCRdb used MiXCR to reprocess the multiplex PCR reads, holding one entry per CDR3 protein. The sample has 75,000 to 90,000 distinct CDR3 sequences; around three quarters are singletons. The sequenced material came from distant non-tumor lung tissue. These receptors all stem from a woman in her forties or fifties with non-small cell lung cancer.

The gene calls are TRBV2 and TRBJ2-1; unclear D gene. The germline V gene has CDR1 SNHLY and CDR2 FYNNEI. Trimming shortened V by 2 bases and J by 4 bases, and 3 bases separated the two germline ends. The CDR3 is made up of 12 amino acids. CDR3 sequence (DNA): TGTGCCAGCAGTGAAAGGTACAATGAGCAGTTCTTC. Its translation is CASSERYNEQFF.

The CDR3 DNA is TGCGCCAGCAGGCTAGGAGGGAGGGCCGAAGAGGATACGCAGTATTTT. This translates into CASRLGGRAEEDTQYF. The chain combines TRBV5-1 with TRBJ2-3, with 7 bases lining up with TRBD2. The CDR3 consists of 16 residues. Trimming removed 5 bases from V and 6 bases from J; junction bases left unmatched: 15. The germline gives CDR1 SGHRS, CDR2 YFSETQ.

The chain employs TRBV11-2 and TRBJ2-7, with 13 positions matching TRBD2. There are 17 residues in the CDR3. Germline V gives CDR1 SGHAT, CDR2 FQNNGV. CDR3 bases: TGTGGCAACAGCCCCCGGACTAGCGGGAGCGCATTGTGGGAGCAGTACTTC. Residues: CGNSPRTSGSALWEQYF. Complete variable domain (other parts from reference TRBV11-2 and TRBJ2-7): EAGVAQSPRYKIIEKRQSVAFWCNPISGHATLYWYQQILGQGPKLLIQFQNNGVVDDSQLPKDRFSAERLKGVDSTLKIQPAKLEDSAVYLCGNSPRTSGSALWEQYFGPGTRLTVT.

A remark on this clonotype: One end of the junction varies from germline; a read error may be responsible. The rearrangement links TRBV12-3 or TRBV12-4 to TRBJ2-1, with a tentative D call TRBD2 (5 bases). The length of the CDR3 is 15 residues. The CDR3 coding sequence is TGTGCCAGCAGTTCCGCTGGACGGGGATCTAATGAGCATTTCTTC. This sequence encodes CASSSAGRGSNEHFF.

Of note for this clonotype: This may be a read error, as it is one base from a much larger clone. This sequence joins TRBV29-1 and TRBJ1-5, with unresolved D. Trimming cost V 2 bases and J 9 bases, with 14 bases left between them. Germline CDR1 and CDR2: SQVTM and ANQGSEA. The CDR3 has 13 amino acids. The CDR3 DNA is TGCAGCGTTGAAACGCTACAAAGTCGGCCCCAGCATTTT. This sequence encodes CSVETLQSRPQHF.

Remarks on this clonotype: A junction boundary mismatches the germline segment, possibly from a read error. The chain combines TRBV11-2 with TRBJ2-7, with D possibly being TRBD1 (6 bases). This CDR3 is built from 13 residues. Germline V lookup: CDR1 SGHAT, CDR2 FQNNGV. CDR3 bases: TGTACCAGCAACTCACCCAACAGGGTCGGACAGTACTTC. This translates into CTSNSPNRVGQYF.

V gene TRBV6-5 combines with J gene TRBJ2-5; D is possibly TRBD1 (5 bases). The CDR3 is made up of 14 amino acids. Germline lookup yields CDR1 MNHEY and CDR2 SVGAGI. V lost 8 bases, J lost 1 base, and 14 bases lay in between. The CDR3 here is CASGPGAVQETQYF. The CDR3 DNA follows: TGTGCCAGCGGCCCTGGGGCAGTCCAAGAGACCCAGTACTTC.

This clonotype is judged medium-sized. V usage is TRBV10-1 and J usage is TRBJ2-7; D may be TRBD2 (7 bases). This CDR3 comprises 16 residues. Trimming left V 0 bases short and J 3 bases short, with 15 bases between. CDR1 is WNHNN, CDR2 SYGVQD, per germline (reference sequence). The CDR3: CASSESTGGVGYEQYF. Written as DNA, the CDR3 is TGCGCCAGCAGTGAGTCGACGGGGGGCGTGGGCTACGAGCAGTACTTC.

Notes on this clonotype: A junction end diverges from the germline sequence, so it may reflect a read error. The chain links TRBV12-3 or TRBV12-4 to TRBJ2-3, with D possibly TRBD2 on 5 matching bases. The CDR3 contains 17 residues. The CDR3 spells CANRPATTGMRADAQYF. The DNA for the CDR3 is TGTGCCAACAGACCGGCGACTACCGGGATGAGAGCAGATGCGCAGTATTTT.

For this clonotype: The junction shows a germline mismatch at one end, possibly a read error. V usage is TRBV29-1 and J usage is TRBJ1-3; possibly TRBD1 for D (5 bases). The CDR3 is made up of 13 amino acids. CDR1 and CDR2 from the germline V gene are SQVTM and ANQGSEA. The CDR3 DNA reads TGTAACGCCGACAGTAGCTCTGGAAACACCATATATTTT. Translated, it gives CNADSSSGNTIYF.

As regards this clonotype: A much bigger clone sits one base away, suggesting this may be a read error. DNA of the CDR3: TGTGCCAGCAGCTCGGTGAGGTACGAGCAGTACTTC. Translated: CASSSVRYEQYF. The rearrangement links TRBV7-9 to TRBJ2-7; D remains unclear. The CDR3 sequence is 12 residues long. V lost 4 bases, J lost 4 bases, and 8 bases lay in between. CDR1 SEHNR and CDR2 FQNEAQ come from the germline V gene (reference sequence). The full variable domain, its missing parts supplied by reference TRBV7-9 and TRBJ2-7, is DTGVSQNPRHKITKRGQNVTFRCDPISEHNRLYWYRQTLGQGPEFLTYFQNEAQLEKSRLLSDRFSAERPKGSFSTLEIQRTEQGDSAMYLCASSSVRYEQYFGPGTRLTVT.

Comments on this clonotype: Compared with germline, one end of the junction differs, possibly owing to a read error. CDR3 in DNA: TGCGGCGTGGAAGATTTCGACGAGCAGTACTTC. Translating it yields CGVEDFDEQYF. J is TRBJ2-7 and V is TRBV29-1; D gene ambiguous. There are 11 residues in the CDR3. Germline CDR1 reads SQVTM; CDR2 reads ANQGSEA.

Notes on this clonotype: The CDR3 end shows no conserved phenylalanine or tryptophan, and so a read error is likely. It is unclear where the CDR3 begins or ends on the DNA, so no DNA is shown, and the CDR3 is as TCRdb lists it. The CDR3 is CASSQVPGSNQPQLL. The chain uses TRBV4-1 and TRBJ1-5; the tabulated D call, TRBD1, remains unverified against the DNA. The germline V gene has CDR1 MGHRA and CDR2 YSYEKL. The CDR3 length equals 15 residues, ends included.

Regarding this clonotype: One junction end disagrees with the germline gene, perhaps due to a read error. The V gene is TRBV6-5, the J gene TRBJ2-2, with 8 nucleotides matching TRBD1. CDR1 and CDR2 from the germline V gene are MNHEY and SVGAGI. The CDR3 runs to 15 residues. This CDR3 reads CASSKTGVGSGELFF. The CDR3, as DNA: TGTGCCAGCAGTAAGACAGGGGTCGGGTCCGGGGAGCTATTTTTT.

This chain uses TRBV6-1 with TRBJ2-3; TRBD2 aligns across 8 bases. CDR1 is MNHNS and CDR2 is SASEGT in the germline V gene. V trimming: 6 bases; J trimming: 7 bases; junction bases outside the gene matches: 9. The CDR3 is 14 amino acids. CDR3 region: CASSTSGSIHTQYF. CDR3 coding DNA: TGTGCCAGCAGCACTAGCGGAAGCATACATACGCAGTATTTT.

This clonotype has a single count. Mismatch with germline at one junction end may stem from a read error. V and J are TRBV5-6 and TRBJ2-5; possibly TRBD2 for D (6 bases). The CDR3 is 15 residues long. Germline CDR1 SGHDT, CDR2 YYEEEE. CDR3 sequence: CASSYSGWAPETQYF. The CDR3 nucleotides read TGTGCCAGCAGCTACAGCGGGTGGGCCCCAGAGACCCAATACTTC.

This clonotype appeared a single time. The junction departs from germline at one end; a sequencing error may be responsible. This chain connects TRBV20-1 to TRBJ2-1, with TRBD2 matching 7 bases. Germline V gene lookup returns CDR1 DFQATT and CDR2 SNEGSKA (reference sequence). CDR3 length: 13 residues. The CDR3 protein is CSARLAAYNEPFF. The CDR3 bases are TGCAGTGCTAGACTAGCGGCCTACAATGAGCCGTTCTTC.

Concerning this clonotype: At one of its ends the junction is not consistent with the germline gene, which may arise from a read error. CDR3 DNA: TGTGCCAGCTGCACCAGGGAGCCGAACACAGGGGAGCTGTTTTTT. Its protein product is CASCTREPNTGELFF. The chain is built from TRBV6-5 and TRBJ2-2; D might be TRBD1 or TRBD2, each matching 5 bases. CDR1 and CDR2 (germline): MNHEY, SVGAGI. The CDR3 is 15 residues long.